The rows below give T cell receptor beta chains drawn from one sample of a study of blood T cell repertoires in COVID-19. Some clones are missing from TCRdb's copy, which holds only in-frame ones; the method was immunoSEQ multiplex PCR. This table has around 370,000 clones, about 90% appearing once. Sequenced input: peripheral blood. The receptors derive from a woman aged 45-65 years with COVID-19, enrolled during active disease. The CDR3 runs from the conserved cysteine through the conserved F or W. The order of the fields is V gene, clone size, J gene, D gene, CDR3 DNA, CDR3 protein. A D gene is named only where the DNA matches it firmly. The size field is filled for only some rows; it gives once, few, many or a size class.

TRBV5-1	NA	TRBJ2-5	NA	TGCGCCAGCAGCTTGGGTGCAGGGGCGAAGACCCAGTACTTC	CASSLGAGAKTQYF
TRBV6-5	NA	TRBJ1-5	TRBD1	TGTGCCAGCTGCAGACAGGGCGGGAGCAATCAGCCCCAGCATTTT	CASCRQGGSNQPQHF
TRBV10-1	NA	TRBJ2-1	TRBD2	TGCGCCAGCACTGAAGGGACTAGCGGGAGCGTCTACAATGGGCAGTTCTTC	CASTEGTSGSVYNGQFF
TRBV11-2	NA	TRBJ2-5	NA	TGTGCCAGCTTGGCCGAGAGGAGGAAGGGGACCCAGTACTTC	CASLAERRKGTQYF
TRBV5-1	NA	TRBJ1-4	TRBD1	TGCGCCAGCAGCACCGGACAGGGAGGGAAGCAAGAAAAACTGTTTTTT	CASSTGQGGKQEKLFF
TRBV10-2	NA	TRBJ1-5	NA	TGCGCCAGCAGTGGCCAGGGAGGTCAGCCCCAGCATTTT	CASSGQGGQPQHF
TRBV5-1	few	TRBJ2-2	TRBD2	TGCGCCAGCAGCTCGACTAGCGGGAGGGGCGGGGAGCTGTTTTTT	CASSSTSGRGGELFF
TRBV10-3	NA	TRBJ2-2	NA	TGTGCCACCAAGGCGGGCACCGGGGAGCTGTTTTTT	CATKAGTGELFF
TRBV6-5	NA	TRBJ2-2	NA	TGTGCCAGCCGTAGAGACACCGGGGAGCTGTTTTTT	CASRRDTGELFF
TRBV21-1	once	TRBJ1-4	NA	TGTGCCAGCAGCAAAGGGACTGGCGTCGGGATTCATGAAAAACTGTTTTTT	CASSKGTGVGIHEKLFF
TRBV6-2/TRBV6-3	NA	TRBJ1-1	NA	TGTGCCAGCACCCCCCTTAGAGGGGAAGCTTTCTTT	CASTPLRGEAFF
TRBV18	NA	TRBJ2-3	TRBD1	TGTGCCAGCTCACCAAGACAGGGTCGAACAGATACGCAGTATTTT	CASSPRQGRTDTQYF
TRBV6-6	once	TRBJ1-1	NA	TGTGCCAGCAGTTTACAGGAATACACTGAAGCTTTCTTT	CASSLQEYTEAFF
TRBV30	NA	TRBJ1-5	NA	TGTGCCTGGAGTGTAACGGGGGTGCAACAGCCCCAGCATTTT	CAWSVTGVQQPQHF
TRBV14	NA	TRBJ2-3	NA	TGTGCCAGCAGCCCCCTCGGAGCGGGCACAGATACGCAGTATTTT	CASSPLGAGTDTQYF
TRBV4-1	NA	TRBJ1-5	TRBD1	TGCGCCAGCAGCCCATGGGACAGGGGATATCAGCCCCAGCATTTT	CASSPWDRGYQPQHF
TRBV5-6	few	TRBJ2-7	TRBD2	TGTGCCAGCAGCTTGGGACTAGCGCGAACCTACGAGCAGTACTTC	CASSLGLARTYEQYF
TRBV9	NA	TRBJ2-7	TRBD2	TGTGCCAGCAGCCAAGGGACTAGCGGAGTCTACGAGCAGTACTTC	CASSQGTSGVYEQYF
TRBV4-3	NA	TRBJ2-2	NA	TGCGCCAGCAGCCAAGGTTCCTTTAGTTCCGGGGAGCTGTTTTTT	CASSQGSFSSGELFF
TRBV10-3	NA	TRBJ1-1	NA	TGTGCCATCAGTGAGTACGGGGTTTGGGACACTGAAGCTTTCTTT	CAISEYGVWDTEAFF
TRBV9	NA	TRBJ1-1	NA	TGTGCCAGCAGCCCACGACAGCTCAACACTGAAGCTTTCTTT	CASSPRQLNTEAFF
TRBV20-1	few	TRBJ1-1	NA	TGCAGTGCCAGTAAGCAAATGAACACTGAAGCTTTCTTT	CSASKQMNTEAFF
TRBV7-2	NA	TRBJ1-4	TRBD1	TGTGCCAGCAGCTCCACCGGGACAGGGGGCGGAAAACTGTTTTTT	CASSSTGTGGGKLFF
TRBV5-1	NA	TRBJ1-1	NA	TGCGCCAGCAGCTTGCTTACAGGGTTGAACACTGAAGCTTTCTTT	CASSLLTGLNTEAFF
TRBV4-2	NA	TRBJ2-3	NA	TGTGCCAGCAGCCCCGGGAACAGGGCGACAGATACGCAGTATTTT	CASSPGNRATDTQYF
TRBV5-1	NA	TRBJ2-7	TRBD2	TGCGCCAGCGCCGCGGGGGTCTCCTACGAGCAGTACTTC	CASAAGVSYEQYF
TRBV27	NA	TRBJ2-1	TRBD1	TGTGCCAGCAGGAGGCGGACAGGGTCGGACAATGAGCAGTTCTTC	CASRRRTGSDNEQFF
TRBV19	NA	TRBJ1-1	TRBD1	TGTGCCAGTAACCGACAGGGAGCCACTGAAGCTTTCTTT	CASNRQGATEAFF